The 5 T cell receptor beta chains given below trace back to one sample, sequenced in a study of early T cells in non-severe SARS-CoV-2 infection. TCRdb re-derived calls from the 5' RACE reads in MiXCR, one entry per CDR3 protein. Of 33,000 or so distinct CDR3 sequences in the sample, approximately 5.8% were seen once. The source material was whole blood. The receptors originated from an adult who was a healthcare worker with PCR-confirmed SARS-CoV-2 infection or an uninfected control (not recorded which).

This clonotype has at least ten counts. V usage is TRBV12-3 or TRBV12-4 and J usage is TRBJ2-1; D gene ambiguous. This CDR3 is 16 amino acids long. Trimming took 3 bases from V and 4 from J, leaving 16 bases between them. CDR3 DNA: TGTGCCAGCAGTTTGAGAACCATAACGATATACAATGAGCAGTTCTTC. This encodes CASSLRTITIYNEQFF.

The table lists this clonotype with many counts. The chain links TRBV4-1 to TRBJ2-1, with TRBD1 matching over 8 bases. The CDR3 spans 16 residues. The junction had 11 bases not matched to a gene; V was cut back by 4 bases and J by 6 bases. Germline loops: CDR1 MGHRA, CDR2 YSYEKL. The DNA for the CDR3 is TGCGCCAGCAGCCGCCAGCCGGGACAGGTAGTCAATGAGCAGTTCTTC. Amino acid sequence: CASSRQPGQVVNEQFF.

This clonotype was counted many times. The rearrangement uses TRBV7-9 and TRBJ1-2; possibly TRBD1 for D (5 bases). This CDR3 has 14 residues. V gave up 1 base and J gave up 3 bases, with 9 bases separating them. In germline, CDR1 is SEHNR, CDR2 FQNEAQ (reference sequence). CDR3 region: CASSLDDSHYGYTF. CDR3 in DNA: TGTGCCAGCAGCTTAGACGACAGCCACTATGGCTACACCTTC.

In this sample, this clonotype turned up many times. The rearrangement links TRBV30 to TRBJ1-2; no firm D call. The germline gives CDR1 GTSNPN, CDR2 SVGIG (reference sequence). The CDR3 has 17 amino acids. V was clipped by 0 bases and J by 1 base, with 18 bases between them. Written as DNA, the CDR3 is TGTGCCTGGAGTGTACGAGATATTCCTTACTATAACTATGGCTACACCTTC. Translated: CAWSVRDIPYYNYGYTF. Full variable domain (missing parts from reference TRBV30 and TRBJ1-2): SQTIHQWPATLVQPVGSPLSLECTVEGTSNPNLYWYRQAAGRGLQLLFYSVGIGQISSEVPQNLSASRPQDRQFILSSKKLLLSDSGFYLCAWSVRDIPYYNYGYTFGSGTRLTVV.

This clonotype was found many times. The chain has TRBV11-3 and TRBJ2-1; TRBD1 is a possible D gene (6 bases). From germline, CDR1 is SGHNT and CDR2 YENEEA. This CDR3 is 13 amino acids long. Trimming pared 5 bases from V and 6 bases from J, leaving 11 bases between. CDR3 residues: CASSATGFNEQFF. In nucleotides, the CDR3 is TGTGCCAGCAGCGCTACAGGGTTCAATGAGCAGTTCTTC.